The subject of this entry is one TCR beta chain. Its antigen is undetermined. Those with hyperthyroidism were 18 to 65 years old, newly diagnosed, and ill for under 2 months. Criteria for exclusion of patients were uncontrolled infection, other autoimmune disease, pregnancy or lactation. Source material for PBMCs was less than 12 ml fresh peripheral blood. The investigators amplified TCR beta CDR3 regions from RNA transcripts. HTBI primers were employed in a first-round RT-PCR of the TCR CDR3. A single record per CDR3 protein comes from TCRdb applying MiXCR to the multiplex PCR reads. The sample lists about 290,000 distinct CDR3 sequences, roughly 13% occurring once. This sample was included in a study of T cells in Graves' hyperthyroidism and ophthalmopathy. Broader study findings: Most thyroid clonotypes expanded above 0.001 were also detected in blood.

Germline V gene lookup returns CDR1 MNHNS and CDR2 SASEGT. The ends were cut back, 7 bases at V and 7 bases at J, with 10 bases in the middle. The CDR3 extends over 12 amino acids. The chain is built from TRBV6-1 and TRBJ1-4; D might be TRBD1 (5 bases). The clonotype comes from a woman between 40 and 50 years old with Graves' hyperthyroidism. The sequencing input was blood. CDR3 residues: CASKDSTEKLFF. Written as DNA, the CDR3 is TGTGCCAGCAAAGACAGTACTGAAAAACTGTTTTTT.